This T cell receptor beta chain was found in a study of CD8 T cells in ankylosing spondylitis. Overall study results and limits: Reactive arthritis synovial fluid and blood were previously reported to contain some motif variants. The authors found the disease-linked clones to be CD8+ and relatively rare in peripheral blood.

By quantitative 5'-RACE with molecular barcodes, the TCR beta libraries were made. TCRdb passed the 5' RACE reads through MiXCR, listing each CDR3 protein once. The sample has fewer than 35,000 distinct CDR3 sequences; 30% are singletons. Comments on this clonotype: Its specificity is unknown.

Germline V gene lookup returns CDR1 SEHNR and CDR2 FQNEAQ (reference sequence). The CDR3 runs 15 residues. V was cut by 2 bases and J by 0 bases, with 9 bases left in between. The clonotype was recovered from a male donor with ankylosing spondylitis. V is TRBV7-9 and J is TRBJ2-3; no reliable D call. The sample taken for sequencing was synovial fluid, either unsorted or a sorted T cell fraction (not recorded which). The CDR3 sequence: CASSLKGISTDTQYF. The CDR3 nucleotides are TGTGCCAGCAGCTTAAAGGGCATTAGCACAGATACGCAGTATTTT.